These 9 T cell receptor beta chains came from one sample sequenced in a study of shared clonotypes between healthy human individuals. Data came from immunoSEQ multiplex PCR; TCRdb stores just in-frame clones and leaves some out. The sample holds roughly 2.5 million clones, 85% to 95% seen once. Sample: naive CD4+ T cells sorted from blood. As for subset: CD45RA+ positively selected. The receptors originated from a man between 18 and 29 years old in good health.

The chain links TRBV4-1 to TRBJ1-6; D possibly corresponds to TRBD1 (6 bases). The CDR3 covers 17 residues. The germline V gene encodes CDR1 MGHRA and CDR2 YSYEKL. Between the trimmed V and J ends, which lost 3 bases and 4 bases, there was a span of 16 bases. CDR3 protein: CASSQPPGGAYNSPLHF. The CDR3 nucleotides are TGCGCCAGCAGCCAGCCCCCCGGGGGCGCTTATAATTCACCCCTCCACTTT.

This chain links TRBV18 with TRBJ1-4; TRBD1 matches at 10 bases. The CDR3 loop spans 16 amino acids. V was pared by 6 bases and J by 7 bases, with 11 bases of the junction left unmatched. Germline assignment: CDR1 KGHSH and CDR2 LQKENI. The CDR3 DNA reads TGTGCCAGCTCGCAATGGACAGGGGGACAGGGTGAAAAACTGTTTTTT. It encodes CASSQWTGGQGEKLFF.

The chain recombines TRBV7-9 with TRBJ1-1; 8 positions match TRBD1. CDR1 is SEHNR and CDR2 is FQNEAQ in the germline V gene (reference sequence). V shed 5 bases, J shed 6 bases, and the junction held 8 bases outside the gene matches. The CDR3 extends over 14 amino acids. The CDR3 spells CASSTGGLGAEAFF. DNA of the CDR3: TGTGCCAGCAGCACAGGGGGGTTAGGCGCTGAAGCTTTCTTT.

The chain couples TRBV11-2 to TRBJ2-7, with D unresolved. Trimming removed 4 bases from V and 3 bases from J, with 13 bases in between. The CDR3 totals 14 residues. Looked up from germline, CDR1 is SGHAT and CDR2 is FQNNGV. The CDR3 DNA follows: TGTGCCAGCAGCTCTAACGGACCCCTCTACGAGCAGTACTTC. Amino acids: CASSSNGPLYEQYF. Together with reference TRBV11-2 and TRBJ2-7, the CDR3 gives the full variable domain: EAGVAQSPRYKIIEKRQSVAFWCNPISGHATLYWYQQILGQGPKLLIQFQNNGVVDDSQLPKDRFSAERLKGVDSTLKIQPAKLEDSAVYLCASSSNGPLYEQYFGPGTRLTVT.

The chain is built from TRBV6-1 and TRBJ2-7, with TRBD2 as a possible D gene (6 bases). V was shortened by 8 bases and J by 0 bases, with 14 bases between the two germline ends. The germline V gene has CDR1 MNHNS and CDR2 SASEGT. The CDR3 runs 14 residues. The chain's CDR3 is CASLVGGTSYEQYF. CDR3 in DNA: TGTGCCAGCCTCGTCGGGGGAACCTCCTACGAGCAGTACTTC.

This clone was detected only once. Other nucleotide sequences from this sample produce the same CDR3. This rearrangement joins TRBV5-6 to TRBJ2-5, with D unclear. Germline V gene lookup returns CDR1 SGHDT and CDR2 YYEEEE. The V and J ends lost 0 bases and 5 bases respectively, with 2 bases between them. The CDR3 consists of 11 residues. CDR3 nucleotides: TGTGCCAGCAGCTTGGTTGAGACCCAGTACTTC. Residues: CASSLVETQYF.

This clone was counted between two and nine times. The J gene is TRBJ1-5, the V gene TRBV2; 9 nucleotides align to TRBD1. CDR1 is SNHLY, CDR2 FYNNEI, per germline. V trimming: 8 bases; J trimming: 2 bases; junction bases outside the gene matches: 4. The CDR3 runs to 14 residues. CDR3 in amino acids: CASERDRGNQPQHF. In nucleotides, the CDR3 is TGTGCCAGCGAACGGGACAGGGGCAATCAGCCCCAGCATTTT.

The V call is TRBV6-5, the J call TRBJ1-2; D unclear. Germline values: CDR1 MNHEY, CDR2 SVGAGI. V dropped 2 bases and J dropped 6 bases, with 10 bases sitting between them. The CDR3 covers 13 residues. CDR3 sequence reads: CASSYGQVNGYTF. In DNA, the CDR3 is TGTGCCAGCAGTTACGGGCAGGTGAATGGCTACACCTTC.

Of note for this clone: Other DNA sequences from this sample encode an identical CDR3 as well. This chain's CDR3 is CASSLDPQETQYF. As DNA, the CDR3 is TGCGCCAGCAGCTTGGATCCTCAAGAGACCCAGTACTTC. This chain connects TRBV5-1 to TRBJ2-5; no firm D call. Germline V gives CDR1 SGHRS, CDR2 YFSETQ. The V and J ends lost 0 bases and 2 bases respectively, with 5 bases between them. The CDR3 runs 13 residues.